These 2 T cell receptor beta chains were all obtained from the same sample, sequenced in a study of T-cell memory formation after mild COVID-19. TCRdb reprocessed the 5' RACE reads with MiXCR, giving one entry per CDR3 protein. The table shows around 250,000 distinct CDR3 sequences, with 9.4% occurring only once. Sequencing input: PBMCs or a T cell subset sorted from them (not recorded which). The receptors were gathered from a man between 18 and 35 years old who had mild COVID-19 (a few samples of this study predate the infection). Cell type and time point are not known.

This sequence joins TRBV7-2 and TRBJ2-2; D gene ambiguous. Germline assignment: CDR1 SGHTA and CDR2 FQGNSA. CDR3 length: 15 residues. V shed 1 base and J shed 1 base, with 7 bases lying between them. CDR3 loop: CASSLVGWNTGELFF. DNA for the CDR3: TGTGCCAGCAGCTTAGTCGGGTGGAACACCGGGGAGCTGTTTTTT. Filled out from reference TRBV7-2 and TRBJ2-2, the complete variable domain reads GAGVSQSPSNKVTEKGKDVELRCDPISGHTALYWYRQSLGQGLEFLIYFQGNSAPDKSGLPSDRFSAERTGGSVSTLTIQRTQQEDSAVYLCASSLVGWNTGELFFGEGSRLTVL.

CDR3 loop: CSVERIGGSIDTQYF. CDR3 nucleotides: TGCAGCGTTGAAAGGATAGGAGGGAGTATTGATACGCAGTATTTT. This rearrangement joins TRBV29-1 to TRBJ2-3; maybe TRBD2 (6 bases). The CDR3 extends over 15 amino acids. CDR1 SQVTM and CDR2 ANQGSEA come from the germline V gene. V was trimmed by 2 bases and J by 6 bases, leaving 18 bases between them.